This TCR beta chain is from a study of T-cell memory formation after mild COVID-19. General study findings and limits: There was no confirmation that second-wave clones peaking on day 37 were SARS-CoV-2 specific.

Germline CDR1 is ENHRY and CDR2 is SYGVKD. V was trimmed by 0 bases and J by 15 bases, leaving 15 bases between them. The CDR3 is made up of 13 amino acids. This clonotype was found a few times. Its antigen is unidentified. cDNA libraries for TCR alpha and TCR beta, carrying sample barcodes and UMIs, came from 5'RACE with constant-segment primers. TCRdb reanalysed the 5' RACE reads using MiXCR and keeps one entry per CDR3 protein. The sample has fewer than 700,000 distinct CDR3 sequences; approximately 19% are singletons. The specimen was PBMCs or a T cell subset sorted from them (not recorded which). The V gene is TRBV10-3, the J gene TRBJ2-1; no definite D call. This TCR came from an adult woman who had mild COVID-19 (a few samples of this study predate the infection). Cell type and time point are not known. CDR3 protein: CAISESIRVPWFF. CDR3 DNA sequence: TGTGCCATCAGTGAGTCGATAAGGGTGCCCTGGTTCTTC.